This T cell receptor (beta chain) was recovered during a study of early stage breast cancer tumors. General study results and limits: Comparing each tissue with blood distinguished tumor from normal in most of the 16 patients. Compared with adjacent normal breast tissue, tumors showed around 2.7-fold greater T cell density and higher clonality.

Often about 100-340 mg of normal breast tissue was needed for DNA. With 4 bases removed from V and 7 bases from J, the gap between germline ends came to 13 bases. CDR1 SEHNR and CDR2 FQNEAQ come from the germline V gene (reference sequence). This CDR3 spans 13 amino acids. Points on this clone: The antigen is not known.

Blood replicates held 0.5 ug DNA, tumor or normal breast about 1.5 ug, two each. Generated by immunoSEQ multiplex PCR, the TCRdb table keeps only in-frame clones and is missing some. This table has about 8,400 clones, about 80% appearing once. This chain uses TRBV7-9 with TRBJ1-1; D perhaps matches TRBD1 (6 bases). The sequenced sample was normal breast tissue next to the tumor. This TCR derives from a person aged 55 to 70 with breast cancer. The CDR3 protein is CASSSGTLDEAFF. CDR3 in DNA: TGTGCCAGCAGCTCAGGGACACTTGATGAAGCTTTCTTT.